This T cell receptor (beta chain) was recovered during a study of T cell responses to AZD1222 COVID-19 vaccine (TCRdb year 2021). Regarding the research as a whole: A total of 230 to 250 trial participants underwent TCR sequencing, of whom 200 to 220 received two doses of AZD1222 and approximately 25 received two doses of the MenACWY control vaccine. Trial participants were enrolled by age into subgroups of 18-55, 56-69 and 70-plus years, and roughly 150, 30 and 60 TCR-sequenced participants, respectively, were included in these subgroups.

The time point label here, explained by the study, means: about 28 days (+/-7) after the second vaccine dose. AZD1222 recipients whose second dose came at about 4 weeks and those whose second dose came at about 12 weeks were combined into one group, since spike-specific TCR depth and breadth did not differ between the two schedules. Vaccinee samples came from UK trials COV001 and COV002, including a single-blind randomized controlled phase 2/3 trial of AZD1222 (ChAdOx1 nCoV-19) in healthy adults. Trial participant PBMC samples were collected at day 0 and day 28 after the second dose for TCRbeta chain sequencing. The CDR3 regions of human TCRbeta chains were analyzed by immunosequencing. The paper's data handling went like this. TCRs in the repertoires were compared against a reference library of SARS-CoV-2-specific TCRs that had been generated with the MIRA antigen-specificity platform. Breadth was defined as the fraction of unique TCRs that were SARS-CoV-2-associated. Depth was defined as the fraction of total T cells that were SARS-CoV-2-associated. Using the MIRA data, each spike-specific TCR was mapped to the spike region that the TCR reacts to and placed in a CD4 or CD8 class. Log10-transformed breadth and depth values were compared by one-way ANOVA with Sidak's multiple comparisons tests. The source is immuneACCESS, and TCRdb retained only in-frame sequences with V and J called. Part of the clones is not carried over; for the studies checked, unresolved V genes explain less than half of this, and the remainder is unexplained. D and trimming were read from the DNA, whereas the V and J calls and clone size are those reported in that table. The sample records tens of thousands of clones, around 82% of which are singletons. The top ten constitute 40% to 55% of the sample.

Of note for this clone: Its antigen is unknown. Base qualities are missing; no much larger clone stands one base away.

The full study reports these points: Most participants were white British and females outnumbered males, and the authors suggested that clonal diversity may have been underestimated. The whole spike protein was spanned by vaccine-associated CD4 TCRs, and dominant responses were seen in regions 160-218 and 743-854. After two AZD1222 doses, both the breadth and the depth of spike-specific TCRs were significantly higher than at day 0 and than in MenACWY recipients. No day 14 peak-response samples were available, so repertoires were characterized only after the peak T cell response. In the small 56-69-year group, the increase in depth fell short of significance, most likely because of low power. Conclusions about previously exposed vaccinees were limited because only six AZD1222 recipients were SARS-CoV-2 seropositive at baseline. Nearly half of unique spike-specific TCRs reportedly recognized epitopes outside regions mutated in the B.1.351 and B.1.1.7 variants.

The sample was peripheral blood, taken 28 days after the second AZD1222 dose. This receptor was obtained from an adult who received the AZD1222 COVID-19 vaccine.

The CDR3 region: CASNAGGFQPQHF. The nucleotide sequence is given as TGTGCCAGTAATGCAGGGGGCTTTCAGCCCCAGCATTTT. The sequence joins TRBV19 to TRBJ1-5; 8 nucleotides in the junction match TRBD1. V trim: 7 bases; J trim: 6 bases; unmatched bases: 5. The germline V gene (reference sequence) specifies LNHDA as CDR1 and SQIVND as CDR2. The CDR3 runs 13 amino acids, cysteine and phenylalanine included. The read is trimmed to its CDR3 DNA, 39 bases read in frame from base 1.